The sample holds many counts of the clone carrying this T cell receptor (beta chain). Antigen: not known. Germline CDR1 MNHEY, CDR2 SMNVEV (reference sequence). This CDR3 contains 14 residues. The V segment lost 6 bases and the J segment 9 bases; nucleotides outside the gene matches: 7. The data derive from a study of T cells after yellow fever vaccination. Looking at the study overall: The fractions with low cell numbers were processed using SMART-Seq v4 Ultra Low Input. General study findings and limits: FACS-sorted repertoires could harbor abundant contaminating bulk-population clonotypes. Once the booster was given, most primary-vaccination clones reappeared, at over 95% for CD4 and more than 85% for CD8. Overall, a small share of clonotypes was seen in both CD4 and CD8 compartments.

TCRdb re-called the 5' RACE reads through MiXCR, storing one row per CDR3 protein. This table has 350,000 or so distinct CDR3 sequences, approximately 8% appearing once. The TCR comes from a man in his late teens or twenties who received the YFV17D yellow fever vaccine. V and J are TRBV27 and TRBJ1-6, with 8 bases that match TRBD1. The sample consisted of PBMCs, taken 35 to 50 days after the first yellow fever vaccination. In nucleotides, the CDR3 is TGTGCCAGCAGATCAGGGGGCGGGGGTTCACCCCTCCACTTT. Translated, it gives CASRSGGGGSPLHF.